Shown below are 19 T cell receptor beta chains from a single sample sequenced in a study of T cells after yellow fever vaccination. TCRdb independently ran MiXCR on the 5' RACE reads; one entry per CDR3 protein. The sample contains 500,000 to 650,000 distinct CDR3 sequences, more than 9% of which appear only once. The sample consisted of PBMCs, taken on the day of the yellow fever booster vaccination. These receptors came from a man aged 25-45 years who received the YFV17D yellow fever vaccine.

The chain combines TRBV6-2 or TRBV6-3 with TRBJ2-4; 7 bases align to TRBD1. CDR3 length: 12 residues. Germline trimming cut 2 bases from V and 15 bases from J; bases unmatched to any gene: 7. In germline, CDR1 is MNHEY, CDR2 SVGEGT. The DNA for the CDR3 is TGTGCCAGCAGTTACAAGGACAGGCAACTGTACTTC. Protein sequence: CASSYKDRQLYF.

The chain carries TRBV12-3 or TRBV12-4 and TRBJ2-4, with 10 bases fitting TRBD1. The length of the CDR3 is 14 residues. V was pared by 2 bases and J by 8 bases, with 3 bases of the junction left unmatched. The chain's CDR3 is CASSLRTGGDIQYF. The CDR3 nucleotides read TGTGCCAGCAGTTTAAGGACAGGGGGGGACATTCAGTACTTC.

This rearrangement joins TRBV10-3 to TRBJ2-7; D not resolved. Germline assignment: CDR1 ENHRY and CDR2 SYGVKD. V gave up 5 bases and J gave up 1 base, with 9 bases separating them. This CDR3 spans 13 amino acids. The CDR3 spells CAISTRQSYEQYF. CDR3 nucleotide sequence: TGTGCCATCAGTACCAGACAATCCTACGAGCAGTACTTC.

For this clonotype: This may come from a read error, since a much larger clone is one base off. The genes are TRBV6-6 and TRBJ2-5; 8 bases are shared with TRBD1. Germline V CDR1 and CDR2: MNHNY, SVGAGI (reference sequence). CDR3 size: 12 residues. V shed 2 bases, J shed 7 bases, and the junction held 0 bases outside the gene matches. The CDR3 bases are TGTGCCAGCAGTTACGACAGGGGGACCCAGTACTTC. It yields the protein CASSYDRGTQYF.

The J gene is TRBJ2-1, the V gene TRBV7-2, with a tentative D call TRBD2 (6 bases). Trimming took 2 bases from V and 4 from J, leaving 12 bases between them. The CDR3 length is 15 residues. CDR1 is SGHTA, CDR2 FQGNSA, per germline. Here the CDR3 reads CASSLTAGSYNEQFF. For the CDR3, the DNA is TGTGCCAGCAGCTTAACGGCGGGATCGTACAATGAGCAGTTCTTC. Full variable domain (rest looked up from reference TRBV7-2 and TRBJ2-1): GAGVSQSPSNKVTEKGKDVELRCDPISGHTALYWYRQSLGQGLEFLIYFQGNSAPDKSGLPSDRFSAERTGGSVSTLTIQRTQQEDSAVYLCASSLTAGSYNEQFFGPGTRLTVL.

CDR3 region: CASSQGPEYQPQHF. For the CDR3, the DNA is TGCGCCAGCAGCCAAGGACCAGAATATCAGCCCCAGCATTTT. This rearrangement joins TRBV5-1 to TRBJ1-5; no clear D gene. Germline CDR1 is SGHRS and CDR2 is YFSETQ. CDR3 length: 14 residues. The V gene lost 4 bases and the J gene lost 5 bases, with 13 bases spanning the gap.

The gene calls are TRBV5-1 and TRBJ2-7, with D perhaps given as TRBD1 or TRBD2 (5 bases each). This CDR3 comprises 15 residues. Germline CDR1 SGHRS, CDR2 YFSETQ. V was clipped by 0 bases and J by 2 bases, with 12 bases between them. The DNA of the CDR3 is TGCGCCAGCAGCTTGGACGGGACCCCTACCTACGAGCAGTACTTC. Protein: CASSLDGTPTYEQYF.

CDR3 amino acids: CASSSTVNSPLHF. The CDR3 nucleotides read TGTGCCAGCAGCTCGACAGTAAATTCACCCCTCCACTTT. The chain links TRBV7-2 to TRBJ1-6; a weak D match, TRBD1 (5 bases). Germline V gene sequence: CDR1 SGHTA, CDR2 FQGNSA. This CDR3 has 13 residues. Deletions cut 4 bases from V and 7 bases from J, with 8 bases between. Full variable domain (outside the CDR3, taken from reference TRBV7-2 and TRBJ1-6): GAGVSQSPSNKVTEKGKDVELRCDPISGHTALYWYRQSLGQGLEFLIYFQGNSAPDKSGLPSDRFSAERTGGSVSTLTIQRTQQEDSAVYLCASSSTVNSPLHFGNGTRLTVT.

CDR3 bases: TGTGCCAGCAGCTTAGCCAGAGTCGTAATGTACCACGAGCAGTACTTC. Translated, it gives CASSLARVVMYHEQYF. The genes are TRBV7-2 and TRBJ2-7, with no clear D. Germline loops: CDR1 SGHTA, CDR2 FQGNSA. The CDR3 extends over 16 amino acids. V was trimmed by 0 bases and J by 5 bases, leaving 17 bases between them.

This clonotype has only a few counts. The rearrangement uses TRBV14 and TRBJ2-3; tentative D call: TRBD1 (6 bases). Germline CDR1 is SGHDN and CDR2 is FVKESK. CDR3 length: 16 amino acids. V lost 3 bases and J lost 5, with 18 bases in between. The CDR3 reads CASSQALGAVQDTQYF. CDR3 DNA sequence: TGTGCCAGCAGCCAGGCTTTGGGGGCGGTGCAAGATACGCAGTATTTT.

The chain couples TRBV29-1 to TRBJ2-7; 15 bases are a match to TRBD2. CDR3 length equals 15 residues. With V trimmed by 6 bases and J by 1 base, 4 bases remained unmatched. The germline V gene encodes CDR1 SQVTM and CDR2 ANQGSEA. CDR3 protein: CSVLGLAGGSYEQYF. In DNA, the CDR3 is TGCAGCGTCCTCGGACTAGCGGGAGGGTCCTACGAGCAGTACTTC.

This clonotype was picked up a small number of times. The V call is TRBV6-1, the J call TRBJ2-5; D possibly matches TRBD1 or TRBD2 (6 bases each). The CDR3 contains 13 residues. Germline assignment: CDR1 MNHNS and CDR2 SASEGT. V was shortened by 6 bases and J by 7 bases, with 15 bases between the two germline ends. CDR3 DNA: TGTGCCAGCAGCCAGGAGGGGGGTTCGACCCAGTACTTC. It encodes CASSQEGGSTQYF.

V usage is TRBV20-1 and J usage is TRBJ2-3; D remains unclear. This CDR3 contains 15 residues. The V gene lost 0 bases and the J gene lost 1 base, with 11 bases spanning the gap. The germline gives CDR1 DFQATT, CDR2 SNEGSKA (reference sequence). Here the CDR3 reads CSARDGGKGTDTQYF. In DNA, the CDR3 is TGCAGTGCTAGAGACGGTGGAAAGGGCACAGATACGCAGTATTTT.

This clonotype was found many times. This chain connects TRBV18 to TRBJ1-1; possibly TRBD1 for D (5 bases). Trimming took 3 bases from V and 2 from J, leaving 10 bases between them. The CDR3 runs to 14 residues. Germline-derived CDR1 and CDR2 are KGHSH and LQKENI. In DNA, the CDR3 is TGTGCCAGCTCACCCGACAGAAGAAACACTGAAGCTTTCTTT. It specifies CASSPDRRNTEAFF.

This clonotype turned up a few times. This chain connects TRBV3-1 to TRBJ2-7, with D uncertain. V was cut by 3 bases and J by 4 bases, with 16 bases left in between. The CDR3 has 15 amino acids. Germline values: CDR1 LGHDT, CDR2 YNNKEL (reference sequence). CDR3: CASSQPSLVYYEQYF. The CDR3 nucleotides are TGTGCCAGCAGCCAGCCGAGTCTAGTATATTACGAGCAGTACTTC.

This CDR3 is CASRQVNYGYTF. CDR3 nucleotides: TGTGCCAGCAGACAGGTTAACTATGGCTACACCTTC. The chain links TRBV28 to TRBJ1-2; tentatively, D is TRBD1 (5 bases). Trimming removed 6 bases at V and 1 base at J, with 6 bases between. Germline CDR1 reads MDHEN; CDR2 reads SYDVKM. The CDR3 sequence is 12 residues long.

This chain uses TRBV28 with TRBJ1-2; TRBD1 might be the D (6 bases). From germline, CDR1 is MDHEN and CDR2 SYDVKM. The CDR3 spans 13 residues. Trimming stripped 9 bases from V and 4 bases from J, with 15 bases between. The DNA for the CDR3 is TGTGCCAGTACAACCACAGGGAGCTATGGCTACACCTTC. It specifies CASTTTGSYGYTF.

In its sample, this clonotype was seen many times. V usage is TRBV28 and J usage is TRBJ1-1, with unresolved D. Deletions cut 1 base from V and 5 bases from J, with 5 bases between. This CDR3 has 12 amino acids. Germline values: CDR1 MDHEN, CDR2 SYDVKM. The CDR3 bases are TGTGCCAGCAGTTTATCAAAGACTGAAGCTTTCTTT. It translates to CASSLSKTEAFF.

This clonotype was seen a few times. The V call is TRBV11-2, the J call TRBJ2-1; 7 nucleotides agree with TRBD2. Germline values: CDR1 SGHAT, CDR2 FQNNGV. The CDR3 contains 20 residues. Unmatched junction bases numbered 20, after V lost 5 bases and J lost 1 base. In DNA form, the CDR3 reads TGTGCCAGCAGCCCCCTGTTAACTAGCGAACTAGGGATTTCCTACAATGAGCAGTTCTTC. Its protein product is CASSPLLTSELGISYNEQFF.